One and the same sample provided the 23 T cell receptor beta chains below, sequenced in a study of blood T cells in healthy people across ages. A second PCR, run for 7 to 11 cycles, used a sample-barcoded 5' primer plus a J-beta primer mix. TCRdb ran MiXCR on the 5' RACE reads and lists one entry per CDR3 protein. Here the sample spans 660,000 or so distinct CDR3 sequences, 58% being singletons. The sequenced material came from blood. These TCRs come from a man aged 55 to 70 in good health.

CDR3 in DNA: TGCAGCGGGAGTCGATCAGGGGGCGAATCGCAGTTCTTC. Protein: CSGSRSGGESQFF. The chain uses TRBV29-1 and TRBJ2-1; 8 nucleotides align to TRBD1. CDR1 and CDR2 (germline): SQVTM, ANQGSEA. This CDR3 has 13 amino acids. V dropped 7 bases and J dropped 12; count of bases not matched to a gene: 14.

The gene calls are TRBV7-9 and TRBJ2-5; 9 bases match TRBD1. Per the germline V gene, CDR1 is SEHNR and CDR2 is FQNEAQ (reference sequence). After removal of 0 bases from V and 4 bases from J, the junction contained 9 bases not matched to a gene. The CDR3 extends over 17 amino acids. In nucleotides, the CDR3 is TGTGCCAGCAGCTTAGCAATAAGACAGGGGGTTACAGAGACCCAGTACTTC. Amino acids: CASSLAIRQGVTETQYF.

This clonotype was seen a few times. J is TRBJ1-2 and V is TRBV21-1; the table's D call, TRBD1, has no DNA check behind it. TRBV21-1 is annotated as a pseudogene. The CDR3 runs to 13 residues. Here the CDR3 DNA reads TGTGCCAGACGGGACAGGGAGTTTCCTCGCTACACCTTC. Encoded protein: CARRDREFPRYTF.

This clonotype was observed a few times. V gene TRBV7-2 combines with J gene TRBJ2-5, with TRBD2 as a possible D gene (6 bases). Germline CDR1 and CDR2: SGHTA and FQGNSA. V lost 5 bases, J lost 4 bases, and 17 bases lay in between. CDR3 size: 15 residues. The CDR3 DNA follows: TGTGCCAGCAGCCGCGGGGTTGCTAGCGTAGAGACCCAGTACTTC. It yields the protein CASSRGVASVETQYF.

This chain connects TRBV21-1 to TRBJ2-1; the DNA was not used to check the table's D call, TRBD2. TRBV21-1 is noted as a pseudogene. This CDR3 is built from 15 residues. The CDR3 nucleotides read TGTGCCGATAAAACCGGTAGTCCGCCTACAATGAAGCAGTTCTTC. This gives the protein CADKTGSPPTMKQFF.

This clonotype was picked up a small number of times. The genes are TRBV7-9 and TRBJ2-4, with a weak D call TRBD2 (6 bases). V was pared by 0 bases and J by 0 bases, with 9 bases between. CDR1 and CDR2 from the germline V gene are SEHNR and FQNEAQ (reference sequence). This CDR3 has 16 residues. CDR3 sequence reads: CASSLATRLAKNIQYF. Here the CDR3 DNA reads TGTGCCAGCAGCTTAGCGACTAGGTTAGCCAAAAACATTCAGTACTTC.

In its sample, this clonotype was seen once. The gene calls are TRBV5-1 and TRBJ2-1; D is perhaps TRBD1 (5 bases). The CDR3 loop spans 13 amino acids. Deletions cut 6 bases from V and 5 bases from J, with 12 bases between. The germline V gene has CDR1 SGHRS and CDR2 YFSETQ. CDR3 coding DNA: TGCGCCAGCAAAAAGGGGTCGGACAATGAGCAGTTCTTC. Its protein product is CASKKGSDNEQFF.

The rearrangement links TRBV18 to TRBJ1-2; the match to TRBD1 covers 9 bases. CDR1 is KGHSH, CDR2 LQKENI, per germline. The CDR3 extends over 15 amino acids. The ends lost 2 bases at V and 3 bases at J; junction bases unmatched: 4. CDR3 sequence: CASSPGTGLHYGYTF. The CDR3 nucleotides read TGTGCCAGCTCACCAGGGACAGGGCTCCACTATGGCTACACCTTC. Full variable domain (missing parts from reference TRBV18 and TRBJ1-2): NAGVMQNPRHLVRRRGQEARLRCSPMKGHSHVYWYRQLPEEGLKFMVYLQKENIIDESGMPKERFSAEFPKEGPSILRIQQVVRGDSAAYFCASSPGTGLHYGYTFGSGTRLTVV.

The V gene is TRBV20-1, the J gene TRBJ2-1; 7 nucleotides match TRBD2. V was pared by 5 bases and J by 7 bases, with 11 bases of the junction left unmatched. CDR3 length: 14 amino acids. CDR1 is DFQATT, CDR2 SNEGSKA, per germline (reference sequence). The CDR3 here is CSALPGGGRNEQFF. In nucleotides, the CDR3 is TGCAGTGCTTTACCAGGCGGGGGAAGGAATGAGCAGTTCTTC.

The V call is TRBV6-1, the J call TRBJ2-2; no reliable D call. The CDR3 consists of 13 residues. Per the germline V gene, CDR1 is MNHNS and CDR2 is SASEGT. Trimming took off 6 bases at V and 1 base at J, with 6 bases between the two ends. Here the CDR3 reads CASRPMNTGELFF. The CDR3 region has the DNA TGTGCCAGCAGGCCGATGAACACCGGGGAGCTGTTTTTT.

The CDR3 sequence is CATRGGVTDTQYF. Here the CDR3 DNA reads TGTGCCACCCGTGGGGGGGTCACAGATACGCAGTATTTT. The rearrangement joins TRBV6-6 to TRBJ2-3, with 7 bases matching TRBD2. The germline V gene has CDR1 MNHNY and CDR2 SVGAGI (reference sequence). J lost 2 bases, V lost 10 bases, and 6 bases had no gene match. This CDR3 is built from 13 residues.

This clonotype has only one observation. The chain couples TRBV6-5 to TRBJ1-1, with D unresolved. The germline V gene has CDR1 MNHEY and CDR2 SVGAGI. V dropped 0 bases and J dropped 8 bases, with 16 bases sitting between them. The CDR3 is 15 residues long. The CDR3 region is CASSYSLVAGREAFF. The CDR3 DNA reads as TGTGCCAGCAGTTACTCGCTAGTCGCCGGGCGGGAAGCTTTCTTT.

The chain uses TRBV7-9 and TRBJ2-7; D may correspond to TRBD1 or TRBD2 (5 bases each). The CDR3 covers 14 residues. Germline values: CDR1 SEHNR, CDR2 FQNEAQ (reference sequence). V gave up 8 bases and J gave up 5 bases, with 19 bases separating them. Here the CDR3 DNA reads TGTGCCAGCGGGACCCAGGTGGGAGCGAACGAGCAGTACTTC. Protein: CASGTQVGANEQYF.

This chain joins TRBV29-1 and TRBJ2-3, with D uncertain. V dropped 4 bases and J dropped 5 bases, with 1 base sitting between them. The CDR3 totals 9 residues. The V gene's germline CDR1 is SQVTM and CDR2 ANQGSEA. CDR3 DNA sequence: TGCAGCGTTGGAGATACGCAGTATTTT. Translation gives CSVGDTQYF.

This chain uses TRBV6-1 with TRBJ2-1, with D tentatively TRBD2 (6 bases). Per the germline V gene, CDR1 is MNHNS and CDR2 is SASEGT. Trimming removed 10 bases at V and 7 bases at J, with 14 bases between. This CDR3 spans 12 amino acids. CDR3 coding DNA: TGTGCCACCCAGAGCCTAGCGAATGAGCAGTTCTTC. This gives the protein CATQSLANEQFF.

The gene calls are TRBV6-1 and TRBJ2-2; D is unclear. V gave up 2 bases and J gave up 1 base, with 5 bases separating them. The CDR3 totals 14 residues. Germline loops: CDR1 MNHNS, CDR2 SASEGT. The CDR3 DNA is TGTGCCAGCAGTGAATCGGGGAACACCGGGGAGCTGTTTTTT. Translating it yields CASSESGNTGELFF.

The gene calls are TRBV29-1 and TRBJ2-3; 9 bases line up with TRBD2. The trim removed 5 bases at V and 3 bases at J, leaving 3 bases unmatched. The CDR3 has 13 residues. CDR1 and CDR2 (germline): SQVTM, ANQGSEA. CDR3 in DNA: TGCAGCGTTTCCAGCGGGAGGACAGATACGCAGTATTTT. Residues: CSVSSGRTDTQYF.

As to this clonotype: One junction end disagrees with the germline gene, perhaps due to a read error. J is TRBJ1-6 and V is TRBV6-5; tentative D call: TRBD1 (6 bases). The CDR3 totals 14 residues. Germline CDR1 is MNHEY and CDR2 is SVGAGI. DNA for the CDR3: TGTGCCAGCAGTAACCAGGGGCATAAATCACCCCTCCACTTT. Residues: CASSNQGHKSPLHF.

The chain combines TRBV24-1 with TRBJ2-1; TRBD1 is a possible D gene (6 bases). CDR1 KGHDR and CDR2 SFDVKD come from the germline V gene. The ends were cut back, 2 bases at V and 2 bases at J, with 12 bases in the middle. This CDR3 contains 16 residues. The CDR3: CATSDSGVGAYNEQFF. The CDR3 bases are TGTGCCACCAGTGATTCAGGGGTGGGGGCCTACAATGAGCAGTTCTTC.

The V call is TRBV29-1, the J call TRBJ2-1, with D perhaps assigned TRBD1 or TRBD2 (7 bases each). The V end was cut by 6 bases, the J end by 2 bases, with 14 bases between. This CDR3 spans 14 amino acids. CDR1 is SQVTM and CDR2 is ANQGSEA in the germline V gene. Here the CDR3 reads CSVRETGTYNEQFF. In DNA form, the CDR3 reads TGCAGCGTGCGGGAGACAGGGACCTACAATGAGCAGTTCTTC.

The rearrangement uses TRBV10-2 and TRBJ2-7; D is undetermined. Germline V gene data show CDR1 as WSHSY and CDR2 as SAAADI. V was clipped by 0 bases and J by 4 bases, with 13 bases between them. The CDR3 spans 15 residues. CDR3 DNA sequence: TGCGCCAGCAGTGAGTCTGCCGGGTTTGGGTACGAGCAGTACTTC. It is translated as CASSESAGFGYEQYF.

The chain has TRBV5-5 and TRBJ2-1; 8 bases fit TRBD1. V was clipped by 4 bases and J by 4 bases; unmatched bases: 10. This CDR3 spans 16 amino acids. Germline V lookup: CDR1 SGHKS, CDR2 YYEKEE (reference sequence). CDR3 DNA sequence: TGTGCCAGCAGCCCACGGCCAGGGGGCGGGTACAATGAGCAGTTCTTC. Residues: CASSPRPGGGYNEQFF.

DNA for the CDR3: TGCGCCAGCGGAGAACAGGGTTATCCTGGAGCTTTCTTT. It encodes CASGEQGYPGAFF. This chain uses TRBV5-1 with TRBJ1-1; weak D call: TRBD1 (6 bases). Germline V lookup: CDR1 SGHRS, CDR2 YFSETQ. This CDR3 comprises 13 residues. V was clipped by 7 bases and J by 10 bases, with 20 bases between them.